The 21 T cell receptor beta chains below were found in one sample sequenced in a study of blood T cell repertoires in COVID-19. Repertoires were generated with immunoSEQ multiplex PCR, while TCRdb's copy carries only in-frame clones and drops some. Altogether 200,000 or so clones are present, 75% to 90% being singletons, with the ten largest covering 5.5% to 8%. Sequenced: peripheral blood. The source of these receptors is a man in his sixties who had recovered from COVID-19.

The chain has TRBV5-1 and TRBJ2-5; D gene unclear. This CDR3 has 13 residues. CDR1 and CDR2 (germline): SGHRS, YFSETQ. Trimming removed 0 bases at V and 7 bases at J, with 10 bases between. The CDR3 loop is CASSLEQHGTQYF. Written as DNA, the CDR3 is TGCGCCAGCAGCTTGGAACAGCACGGGACCCAGTACTTC. Looking up the rest from reference TRBV5-1 and TRBJ2-5 gives the full variable domain: KAGVTQTPRYLIKTRGQQVTLSCSPISGHRSVSWYQQTPGQGLQFLFEYFSETQRNKGNFPGRFSGRQFSNSRSEMNVSTLELGDSALYLCASSLEQHGTQYFGPGTRLLVL.

This clone has just one count. The chain couples TRBV7-9 to TRBJ2-7, with 11 bases lining up with TRBD2. The CDR3 loop spans 14 amino acids. V was pared by 3 bases and J by 6 bases, with 4 bases of the junction left unmatched. Germline-derived CDR1 and CDR2 are SEHNR and FQNEAQ (reference sequence). CDR3 region: CASSFSLAGGEQYF. In nucleotides, the CDR3 is TGTGCCAGCAGCTTTAGTCTAGCGGGAGGCGAGCAGTACTTC.

This clone occurred a few times. The chain combines TRBV7-2 with TRBJ2-5; weak D call: TRBD2 (6 bases). Germline V lookup: CDR1 SGHTA, CDR2 FQGNSA. Trimming removed 4 bases from V and 5 bases from J, with 23 bases in between. CDR3 size: 17 residues. This CDR3 reads CASSSIVRTISGETQYF. CDR3 DNA sequence: TGTGCCAGCAGCTCGATAGTGCGGACTATTTCTGGGGAGACCCAGTACTTC.

The rearrangement links TRBV18 to TRBJ1-6; 7 positions agree with TRBD1. Losses at the gene ends were 5 bases for V and 10 bases for J; bases not matched to a gene: 8. The CDR3 sequence is 14 residues long. Germline loops: CDR1 KGHSH, CDR2 LQKENI. The CDR3 here is CASSGTVGESPLHF. For the CDR3, the DNA is TGTGCCAGCTCAGGGACAGTTGGAGAATCACCCCTCCACTTT.

This clone was seen just once. CDR3 in amino acids: CASSPADRINQPQHF. As DNA, the CDR3 is TGTGCCAGCAGCCCGGCGGACAGGATCAATCAGCCCCAGCATTTT. The chain couples TRBV16 to TRBJ1-5, with 7 bases matching TRBD1. Germline trimming cut 4 bases from V and 3 bases from J; bases unmatched to any gene: 6. CDR1 is KGHSY, CDR2 FQNENV, per germline. The CDR3 contains 15 residues.

This clone was detected only once. V and J are TRBV5-1 and TRBJ2-7; 7 bases map to TRBD1. This CDR3 has 14 residues. After removal of 0 bases from V and 4 bases from J, the junction contained 4 bases not matched to a gene. Per the germline V gene, CDR1 is SGHRS and CDR2 is YFSETQ. The CDR3 is CASSLAGTDYEQYF. The CDR3 nucleotides are TGCGCCAGCAGCTTGGCCGGGACAGATTACGAGCAGTACTTC.

V gene TRBV6-2 or TRBV6-3 combines with J gene TRBJ2-5; 7 nucleotides agree with TRBD1. The CDR3 is made up of 13 amino acids. Germline CDR1 is MNHEY and CDR2 is SVGEGT. J lost 5 bases, V lost 5 bases, and 5 bases had no gene match. The CDR3 sequence: CASSVDRVETQYF. CDR3 in DNA: TGTGCCAGCAGTGTTGACAGGGTTGAGACCCAGTACTTC.

V usage is TRBV5-1 and J usage is TRBJ2-7, with a possible D match to TRBD2 (5 bases). The CDR3 runs 12 residues. V lost 4 bases, J lost 7 bases, and 12 bases lay in between. The germline V gene encodes CDR1 SGHRS and CDR2 YFSETQ. The CDR3 DNA is TGCGCCAGCAGCCCCGATACGGGGGAGCAGTACTTC. This gives the protein CASSPDTGEQYF.

This chain links TRBV6-6 with TRBJ2-5; 11 bases align to TRBD2. The CDR3 spans 16 residues. V was pared by 7 bases and J by 1 base, with 8 bases of the junction left unmatched. Germline CDR1 MNHNY, CDR2 SVGAGI (reference sequence). The CDR3 DNA reads as TGTGCCAGCACCAGGGGACTAGCGGCTGGCCAAGAGACCCAGTACTTC. Protein product: CASTRGLAAGQETQYF.

The rearrangement links TRBV20-1 to TRBJ2-5; 10 bases are shared with TRBD2. Germline V gene lookup returns CDR1 DFQATT and CDR2 SNEGSKA (reference sequence). CDR3 size: 15 residues. The trim removed 3 bases at V and 5 bases at J, leaving 9 bases unmatched. In DNA, the CDR3 is TGCAGTGCTAGTGAGGCTAGCGGGAGTTTCGAGACCCAGTACTTC. Translating gives CSASEASGSFETQYF.

Remarks on this clone: This same CDR3 is encoded by further DNA sequences in the sample. V gene TRBV7-3 combines with J gene TRBJ2-7; D not certain. This CDR3 is 13 amino acids long. Germline values: CDR1 SGHTA, CDR2 FQGTGA. The germline V and J ends were trimmed by 4 bases and 4 bases, with 11 bases remaining between them. The CDR3 spells CASSSQPGYEQYF. CDR3 in DNA: TGTGCCAGCAGCTCGCAGCCCGGGTACGAGCAGTACTTC. The full variable domain, rest sourced from reference TRBV7-3 and TRBJ2-7, is GAGVSQTPSNKVTEKGKYVELRCDPISGHTALYWYRQSLGQGPEFLIYFQGTGAADDSGLPNDRFFAVRPEGSVSTLKIQRTERGDSAVYLCASSSQPGYEQYFGPGTRLTVT.

V and J are TRBV6-5 and TRBJ1-5; D is undetermined. This CDR3 has 15 amino acids. With 0 bases removed from V and 0 bases from J, the gap between germline ends came to 6 bases. Germline-derived CDR1 and CDR2 are MNHEY and SVGAGI. The CDR3 sequence: CASSYSRNSNQPQHF. The CDR3 DNA sequence: TGTGCCAGCAGTTACTCCAGAAATAGCAATCAGCCCCAGCATTTT.

The rearrangement joins TRBV4-2 to TRBJ2-3; possibly TRBD2 for D (5 bases). This CDR3 is built from 14 residues. Trimming pared 1 base from V and 6 bases from J, leaving 11 bases between. CDR1 LGHNA and CDR2 YNFKEQ come from the germline V gene. The CDR3 protein is CASSQGQDLDTQYF. Written as DNA, the CDR3 is TGTGCCAGCAGCCAAGGGCAGGACTTGGATACGCAGTATTTT.

The chain combines TRBV19 with TRBJ1-3, with no clear D. Germline-derived CDR1 and CDR2 are LNHDA and SQIVND (reference sequence). V was cut by 6 bases and J by 1 base, with 7 bases left in between. The CDR3 is 13 amino acids. The CDR3 DNA sequence: TGTGCCAGTAGCTACAGATCTGGAAACACCATATATTTT. This gives the protein CASSYRSGNTIYF.

The chain is built from TRBV5-1 and TRBJ2-3; unclear D gene. V shed 0 bases and J shed 4 bases, with 9 bases lying between them. Germline CDR1 reads SGHRS; CDR2 reads YFSETQ. This CDR3 has 14 residues. The CDR3: CASSLVVSPDTQYF. DNA of the CDR3: TGCGCCAGCAGCTTGGTAGTTTCCCCAGATACGCAGTATTTT. The whole variable domain, remainder taken from reference TRBV5-1 and TRBJ2-3, is KAGVTQTPRYLIKTRGQQVTLSCSPISGHRSVSWYQQTPGQGLQFLFEYFSETQRNKGNFPGRFSGRQFSNSRSEMNVSTLELGDSALYLCASSLVVSPDTQYFGPGTRLTVL.

J is TRBJ2-3 and V is TRBV19; D might be TRBD2 (6 bases). Deletions cut 4 bases from V and 1 base from J, with 6 bases between. This CDR3 region has 13 residues. CDR1 and CDR2 from the germline V gene are LNHDA and SQIVND (reference sequence). CDR3 sequence reads: CASSTSGTDTQYF. CDR3 sequence (DNA): TGTGCCAGTAGTACTAGCGGCACAGATACGCAGTATTTT.

The rearrangement uses TRBV11-2 and TRBJ1-5; 9 bases fit TRBD1. From germline, CDR1 is SGHAT and CDR2 FQNNGV. This CDR3 comprises 14 residues. The V gene end was trimmed by 5 bases and the J gene end by 7 bases; junction bases not matched to a gene: 6. CDR3 coding DNA: TGTGCCAGCAGCCAGGGACAGGGCCGCCAGCCCCAGCATTTT. Translated: CASSQGQGRQPQHF.

The CDR3 DNA reads TGTGCCAGCAGCTCGCCGGGACTTGAGCAGTTCTTC. It translates to CASSSPGLEQFF. The rearrangement uses TRBV7-3 and TRBJ2-1, with a weak D call TRBD2 (6 bases). V lost 4 bases to trimming and J lost 9 bases, with 10 bases between them. This CDR3 is 12 amino acids long. Germline CDR1 and CDR2: SGHTA and FQGTGA.

The V and J genes are TRBV5-1 and TRBJ2-7, with D possibly matching TRBD1 (5 bases). The CDR3 length is 13 residues. V was clipped by 5 bases and J by 6 bases, with 15 bases between them. CDR1 is SGHRS, CDR2 YFSETQ, per germline. DNA for the CDR3: TGCGCCAGCAGGGCCCCAGGGATTCGCGAGCAGTACTTC. It yields the protein CASRAPGIREQYF.

For this clone: Because it lacks the conserved phenylalanine or tryptophan at the end, this CDR3 is likely a read error. It is unclear where the CDR3 begins or ends on the DNA, so no DNA is shown, and the CDR3 is as TCRdb lists it. This CDR3 is CASSEASLTTL. The chain uses TRBV2 and TRBJ1-1. The CDR3 is 11 residues long, counting both termini. Germline V lookup: CDR1 SNHLY, CDR2 FYNNEI.

The rearrangement uses TRBV20-1 and TRBJ2-1, with TRBD2 matching 7 bases. The CDR3 has 16 residues. Losses at the gene ends were 3 bases for V and 3 bases for J; bases not matched to a gene: 11. CDR1 is DFQATT, CDR2 SNEGSKA, per germline (reference sequence). Here the CDR3 DNA reads TGCAGTGCTAGTGTTAGGGAAGCGGGGAACTACAATGAGCAGTTCTTC. It codes for CSASVREAGNYNEQFF.